One sample yielded the 18 T cell receptor beta chains listed below, sequenced in a study of cytomegalovirus exposure and HLA in healthy donors (dated by TCRdb to the late 2010s). Library preparation used the immunoSEQ multiplex PCR assay. For the multiplex PCR, a mixture combining 60 forward primers for TCR Vbeta segments and 13 reverse primers for TCR Jbeta segments was used. Entries here come from immuneACCESS through TCRdb and include only in-frame sequences with V and J called. Some clones fail to appear in such tables; in the studies checked, an unresolved V gene covers under half of the shortfall, and the cause of the remainder is unknown. The sample has 150,000 to 200,000 clones on record, roughly 80% of them singletons. The top ten hold roughly 2% of the sample. Input material: PBMCs. All receptors derive from a female donor in good health and CMV-seronegative.

This chain connects TRBV27 to TRBJ2-7; TRBD1 agrees at 7 bases. The germline V gene encodes CDR1 MNHEY and CDR2 SMNVEV (reference sequence). The CDR3 is made up of 13 amino acids. The junction had 6 bases not matched to a gene; V was cut back by 5 bases and J by 5 bases. The DNA of the CDR3 is TGTGCCAGCAGTCGGGATCAGGGGGACGAGCAGTACTTC. Protein sequence: CASSRDQGDEQYF.

This chain links TRBV27 with TRBJ1-2; 8 bases map to TRBD1. The V gene end was trimmed by 7 bases and the J gene end by 5 bases; junction bases not matched to a gene: 6. Germline CDR1 MNHEY, CDR2 SMNVEV (reference sequence). The CDR3 runs 13 residues. The CDR3 DNA reads as TGTGCCAGCAAACAGGGGGAACGGTATGGCTACACCTTC. Translation gives CASKQGERYGYTF.

This clone was found a few times. The rearrangement joins TRBV5-1 to TRBJ2-5, with TRBD2 matching 7 bases. The junction had 4 bases not matched to a gene; V was cut back by 1 base and J by 1 base. The CDR3 extends over 15 amino acids. Germline values: CDR1 SGHRS, CDR2 YFSETQ. The chain's CDR3 is CASSLNTGGQETQYF. The CDR3 nucleotides read TGCGCCAGCAGCTTGAATACGGGGGGCCAAGAGACCCAGTACTTC.

This clone has a single count. Other nucleotide sequences in the sample specify the same CDR3. The chain joins TRBV10-3 to TRBJ2-7; D is possibly TRBD2 (7 bases). The CDR3 contains 15 residues. Germline assignment: CDR1 ENHRY and CDR2 SYGVKD. Trimming removed 3 bases from V and 4 bases from J, with 16 bases in between. The CDR3 DNA reads TGTGCCATCAGTGACAGGACGGGGGGCACATACGAGCAGTACTTC. This codes for CAISDRTGGTYEQYF.

V gene TRBV5-4 combines with J gene TRBJ1-4; 7 positions agree with TRBD1. Losses at the gene ends were 1 base for V and 3 bases for J; bases not matched to a gene: 3. This CDR3 comprises 15 residues. Looked up from germline, CDR1 is SGHNT and CDR2 is YYREEE (reference sequence). CDR3 DNA sequence: TGTGCCAGCAGCTTGCAAGGGACAGCTAATGAAAAACTGTTTTTT. Protein sequence: CASSLQGTANEKLFF.

The rearrangement links TRBV5-1 to TRBJ1-4, with a weak D call TRBD1 (6 bases). V was shortened by 0 bases and J by 8 bases, with 14 bases between the two germline ends. Germline V gives CDR1 SGHRS, CDR2 YFSETQ. The CDR3 has 15 residues. CDR3 protein: CASSLEGRGPEKLFF. In DNA, the CDR3 is TGCGCCAGCAGCTTGGAAGGCAGGGGCCCCGAAAAACTGTTTTTT.

This CDR3 is CASSQAARQGAGELFF. The CDR3 nucleotides read TGTGCCAGCAGCCAAGCCGCCCGACAGGGGGCCGGGGAGCTGTTTTTT. The chain uses TRBV4-2 and TRBJ2-2, with 9 bases that match TRBD1. V dropped 1 base and J dropped 6; count of bases not matched to a gene: 6. The germline V gene has CDR1 LGHNA and CDR2 YNFKEQ. This CDR3 region has 16 residues.

This rearrangement joins TRBV5-1 to TRBJ2-5, with TRBD1 matching 8 bases. The tail of the sequence fits TRBJ2-7 better, so the J call may be wrong. Germline-derived CDR1 and CDR2 are SGHRS and YFSETQ. The CDR3 loop spans 15 amino acids. The CDR3 reads CASSLGGTGPYEQYF. The CDR3 DNA reads TGCGCCAGCAGCTTGGGAGGGACAGGACCCTACGAGCAGTACTTC.

This clone was observed once. This chain uses TRBV6-1 with TRBJ2-3; no clear D gene. Per the germline V gene, CDR1 is MNHNS and CDR2 is SASEGT. V dropped 3 bases and J dropped 2 bases, with 15 bases sitting between them. CDR3 length: 16 residues. DNA for the CDR3: TGTGCCAGCAGTGATAGTAAAGCCATCTCCACAGATACGCAGTATTTT. This encodes CASSDSKAISTDTQYF.

This clone was seen just once. The chain is built from TRBV6-1 and TRBJ2-3; 8 bases match TRBD2. V shed 6 bases, J shed 6 bases, and the junction held 5 bases outside the gene matches. CDR3 length: 13 amino acids. Germline CDR1 and CDR2: MNHNS and SASEGT. The CDR3 DNA reads TGTGCCAGCAGGACGGGGGGGGCGGATACGCAGTATTTT. Protein sequence: CASRTGGADTQYF.

The V gene is TRBV19, the J gene TRBJ1-2, with D tentatively TRBD1 (5 bases). CDR1 is LNHDA, CDR2 SQIVND, per germline (reference sequence). The CDR3 has 13 amino acids. The V gene lost 4 bases and the J gene lost 4 bases, with 10 bases spanning the gap. In DNA, the CDR3 is TGTGCCAGTAGTAGGGGGGAAGTCTATGGCTACACCTTC. Translated, it gives CASSRGEVYGYTF.

The CDR3 region has the DNA TGTGCCAGCACCCGTGGACGGGACTACGAGCAGTACTTC. Its protein product is CASTRGRDYEQYF. V and J are TRBV5-6 and TRBJ2-7; perhaps TRBD2 as D (5 bases). The V gene lost 6 bases and the J gene lost 3 bases, with 13 bases spanning the gap. CDR1 is SGHDT, CDR2 YYEEEE, per germline. This CDR3 spans 13 amino acids.

CDR3 sequence reads: CASSLSPGTALNYGYTF. Written as DNA, the CDR3 is TGTGCCAGCAGTTTATCGCCTGGGACAGCCCTTAACTATGGCTACACCTTC. The chain combines TRBV27 with TRBJ1-2; 7 nucleotides agree with TRBD1. The CDR3 contains 17 residues. Germline loops: CDR1 MNHEY, CDR2 SMNVEV (reference sequence). The V and J ends lost 0 bases and 1 base, in that order; junction bases with no gene match: 8.

V and J are TRBV27 and TRBJ2-1, with 10 bases identical to TRBD2. V was clipped by 3 bases and J by 2 bases; unmatched bases: 16. There are 20 residues in the CDR3. Germline assignment: CDR1 MNHEY and CDR2 SMNVEV (reference sequence). In DNA form, the CDR3 reads TGTGCCAGCAGTTTGTCCTGGATTAGGACTAGCGGAGCGACCTACAATGAGCAGTTCTTC. Residues: CASSLSWIRTSGATYNEQFF.

The chain uses TRBV7-9 and TRBJ2-7, with D uncertain. V shed 1 base and J shed 2 bases, with 9 bases lying between them. Germline V lookup: CDR1 SEHNR, CDR2 FQNEAQ (reference sequence). The CDR3 loop spans 14 amino acids. The DNA for the CDR3 is TGTGCCAGCAGCTTAGGGTCCAGGACCTACGAGCAGTACTTC. This codes for CASSLGSRTYEQYF.

V usage is TRBV7-8 and J usage is TRBJ2-7; possibly TRBD1 for D (6 bases). Trimming cost V 0 bases and J 3 bases, with 12 bases left between them. The CDR3 covers 15 residues. CDR1 and CDR2 from the germline V gene are SGHVS and FQNEAQ. The CDR3 sequence: CASSLAQGFSYEQYF. Here the CDR3 DNA reads TGTGCCAGCAGCTTAGCCCAGGGGTTCAGCTACGAGCAGTACTTC. Full variable domain (outside the CDR3, taken from reference TRBV7-8 and TRBJ2-7): GAGVSQSPRYKVAKRGQDVALRCDPISGHVSLFWYQQALGQGPEFLTYFQNEAQLDKSGLPSDRFFAERPEGSVSTLKIQRTQQEDSAVYLCASSLAQGFSYEQYFGPGTRLTVT.

This clone showed up many times. The chain carries TRBV9 and TRBJ1-1, with D unclear. V gave up 0 bases and J gave up 0 bases, with 9 bases separating them. The CDR3 has 15 amino acids. The V gene's germline CDR1 is SGDLS and CDR2 YYNGEE. CDR3 residues: CASSVAGGLNTEAFF. The CDR3 region has the DNA TGTGCCAGCAGCGTAGCGGGCGGGCTGAACACTGAAGCTTTCTTT.

The gene calls are TRBV5-1 and TRBJ1-1, with a tentative D call TRBD1 (5 bases). Germline values: CDR1 SGHRS, CDR2 YFSETQ. CDR3 length: 15 amino acids. Trimming took off 4 bases at V and 4 bases at J, with 17 bases between the two ends. CDR3: CASSLEDPGVTEAFF. The DNA of the CDR3 is TGCGCCAGCAGCCTCGAGGATCCGGGGGTCACTGAAGCTTTCTTT.